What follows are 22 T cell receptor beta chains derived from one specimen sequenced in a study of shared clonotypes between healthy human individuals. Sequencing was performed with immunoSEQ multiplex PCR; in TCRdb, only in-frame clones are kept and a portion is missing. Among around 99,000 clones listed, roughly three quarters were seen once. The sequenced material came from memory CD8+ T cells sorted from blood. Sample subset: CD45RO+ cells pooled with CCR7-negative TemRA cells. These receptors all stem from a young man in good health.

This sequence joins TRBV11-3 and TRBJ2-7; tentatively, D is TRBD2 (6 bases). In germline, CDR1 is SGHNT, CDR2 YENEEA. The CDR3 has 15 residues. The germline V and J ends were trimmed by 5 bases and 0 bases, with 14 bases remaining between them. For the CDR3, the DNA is TGTGCCAGCAGCCTAGGCGGGGACGACTCCTACGAGCAGTACTTC. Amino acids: CASSLGGDDSYEQYF.

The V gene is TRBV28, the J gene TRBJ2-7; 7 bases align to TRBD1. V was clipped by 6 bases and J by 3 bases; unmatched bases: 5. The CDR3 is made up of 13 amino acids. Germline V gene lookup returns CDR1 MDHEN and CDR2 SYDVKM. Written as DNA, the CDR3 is TGTGCCAGCAGGCCCGGACAGGACTACGAGCAGTACTTC. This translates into CASRPGQDYEQYF.

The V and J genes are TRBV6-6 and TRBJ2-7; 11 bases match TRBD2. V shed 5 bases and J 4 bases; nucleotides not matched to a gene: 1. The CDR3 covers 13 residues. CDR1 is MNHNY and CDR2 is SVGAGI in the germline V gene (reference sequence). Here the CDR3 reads CASSGTSGYEQYF. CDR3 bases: TGTGCCAGCAGTGGGACTAGCGGTTACGAGCAGTACTTC.

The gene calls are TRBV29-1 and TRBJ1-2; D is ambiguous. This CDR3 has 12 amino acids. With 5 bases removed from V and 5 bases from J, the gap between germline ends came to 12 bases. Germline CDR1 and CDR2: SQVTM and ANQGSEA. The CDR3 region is CSVSLSPYGYTF. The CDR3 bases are TGCAGCGTTAGTCTGAGCCCGTATGGCTACACCTTC.

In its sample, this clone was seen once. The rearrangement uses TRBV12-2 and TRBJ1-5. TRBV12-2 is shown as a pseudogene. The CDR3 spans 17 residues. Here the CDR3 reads CASRLAWGVCNDQPQHF. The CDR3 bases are TGTGCAAGTCGCTTAGCGTGGGGAGTTTGTAACGATCAGCCCCAGCATTTT.

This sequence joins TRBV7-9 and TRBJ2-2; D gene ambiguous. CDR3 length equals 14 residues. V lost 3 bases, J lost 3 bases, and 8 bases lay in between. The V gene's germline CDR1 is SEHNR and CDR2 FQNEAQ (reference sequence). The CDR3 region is CASSFWADTGELFF. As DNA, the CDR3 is TGTGCCAGCAGCTTTTGGGCGGACACCGGGGAGCTGTTTTTT.

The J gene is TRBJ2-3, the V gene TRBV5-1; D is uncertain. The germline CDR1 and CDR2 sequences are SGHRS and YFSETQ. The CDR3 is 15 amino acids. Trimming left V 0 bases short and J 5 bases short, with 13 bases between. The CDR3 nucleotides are TGCGCCAGCAGCTTGGGACTGGCTAGAGTAGATACGCAGTATTTT. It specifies CASSLGLARVDTQYF. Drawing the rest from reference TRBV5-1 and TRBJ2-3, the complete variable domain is KAGVTQTPRYLIKTRGQQVTLSCSPISGHRSVSWYQQTPGQGLQFLFEYFSETQRNKGNFPGRFSGRQFSNSRSEMNVSTLELGDSALYLCASSLGLARVDTQYFGPGTRLTVL.

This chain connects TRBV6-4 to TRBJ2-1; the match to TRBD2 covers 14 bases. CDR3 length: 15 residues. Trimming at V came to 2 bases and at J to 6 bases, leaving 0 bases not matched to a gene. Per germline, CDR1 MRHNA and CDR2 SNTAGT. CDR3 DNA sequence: TGTGCCAGCAGTGACGGACTAGCGGGAGGCAATGAGCAGTTCTTC. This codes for CASSDGLAGGNEQFF.

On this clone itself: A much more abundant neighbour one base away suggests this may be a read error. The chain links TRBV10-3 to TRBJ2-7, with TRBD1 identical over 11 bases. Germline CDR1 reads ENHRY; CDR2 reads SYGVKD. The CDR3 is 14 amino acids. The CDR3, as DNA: TGTGCCAGCAGTACCGGGACAGGGGGCTACGAGCAGTACTTC. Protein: CASSTGTGGYEQYF.

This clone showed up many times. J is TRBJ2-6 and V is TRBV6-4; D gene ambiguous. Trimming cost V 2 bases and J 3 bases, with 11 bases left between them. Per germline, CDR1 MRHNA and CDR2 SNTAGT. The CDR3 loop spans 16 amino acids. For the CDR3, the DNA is TGTGCCAGCAGTGACCATGCCTCAGGTGGGGCCAACGTCCTGACTTTC. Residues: CASSDHASGGANVLTF.

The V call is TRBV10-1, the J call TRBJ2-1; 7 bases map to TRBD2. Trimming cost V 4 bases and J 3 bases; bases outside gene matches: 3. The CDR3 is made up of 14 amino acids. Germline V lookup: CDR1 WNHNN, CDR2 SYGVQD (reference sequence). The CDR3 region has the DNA TGCGCCAGCAGTGCCACTAGCGACTACAATGAGCAGTTCTTC. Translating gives CASSATSDYNEQFF.

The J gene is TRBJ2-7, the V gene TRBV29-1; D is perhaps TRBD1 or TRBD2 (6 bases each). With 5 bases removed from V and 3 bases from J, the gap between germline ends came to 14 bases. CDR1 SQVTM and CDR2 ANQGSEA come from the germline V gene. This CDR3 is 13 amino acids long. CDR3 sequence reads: CSVRGEQGYEQYF. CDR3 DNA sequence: TGCAGCGTTAGGGGGGAACAGGGCTACGAGCAGTACTTC.

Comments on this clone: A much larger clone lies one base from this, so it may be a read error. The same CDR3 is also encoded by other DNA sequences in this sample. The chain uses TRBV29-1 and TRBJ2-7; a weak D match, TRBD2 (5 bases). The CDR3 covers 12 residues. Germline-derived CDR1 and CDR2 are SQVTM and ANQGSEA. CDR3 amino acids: CSVEGETYEQYF. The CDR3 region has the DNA TGTAGCGTTGAAGGCGAAACCTACGAGCAGTACTTC.

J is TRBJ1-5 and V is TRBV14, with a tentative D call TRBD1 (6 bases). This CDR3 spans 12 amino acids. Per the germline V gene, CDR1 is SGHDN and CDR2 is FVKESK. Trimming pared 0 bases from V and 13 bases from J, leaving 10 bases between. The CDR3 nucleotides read TGTGCCAGCAGCCAAGAAATTCAGGGGCAGCATTTT. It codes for CASSQEIQGQHF.

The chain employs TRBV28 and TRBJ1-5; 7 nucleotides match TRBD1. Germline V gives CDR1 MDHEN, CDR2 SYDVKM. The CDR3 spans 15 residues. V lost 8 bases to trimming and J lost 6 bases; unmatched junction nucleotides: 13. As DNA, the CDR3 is TGTGCCAGCGCCAGTCGGCAGGGGGTAAGTCAGCCCCAGCATTTT. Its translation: CASASRQGVSQPQHF.

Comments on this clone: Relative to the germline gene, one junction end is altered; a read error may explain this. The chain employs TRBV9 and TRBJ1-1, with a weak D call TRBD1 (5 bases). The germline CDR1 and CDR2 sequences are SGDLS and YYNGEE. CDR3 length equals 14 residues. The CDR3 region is CASSRHGAPVTPVF. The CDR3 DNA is TGTGCCAGCAGCAGACACGGGGCTCCCGTCACCCCTGTCTTT.

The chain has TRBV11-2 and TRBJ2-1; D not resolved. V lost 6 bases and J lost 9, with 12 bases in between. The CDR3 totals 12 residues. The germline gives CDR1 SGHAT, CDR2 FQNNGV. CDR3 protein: CASSLSIAEQFF. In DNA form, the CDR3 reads TGTGCCAGCAGTCTTTCCATCGCTGAGCAGTTCTTC.

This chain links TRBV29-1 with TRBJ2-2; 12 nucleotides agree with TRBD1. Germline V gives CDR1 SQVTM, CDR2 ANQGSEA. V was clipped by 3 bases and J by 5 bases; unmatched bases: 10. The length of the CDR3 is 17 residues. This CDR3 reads CSVEGGTGGRETGELFF. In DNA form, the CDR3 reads TGCAGCGTTGAGGGCGGGACAGGGGGCCGGGAAACCGGGGAGCTGTTTTTT.

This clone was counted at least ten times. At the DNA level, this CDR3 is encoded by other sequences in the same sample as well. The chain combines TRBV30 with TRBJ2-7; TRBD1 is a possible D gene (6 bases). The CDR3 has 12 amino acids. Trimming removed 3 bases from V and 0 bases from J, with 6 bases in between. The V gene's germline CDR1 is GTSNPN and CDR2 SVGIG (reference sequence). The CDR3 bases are TGTGCCTGGAGACAGGGCTCCTACGAGCAGTACTTC. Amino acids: CAWRQGSYEQYF.

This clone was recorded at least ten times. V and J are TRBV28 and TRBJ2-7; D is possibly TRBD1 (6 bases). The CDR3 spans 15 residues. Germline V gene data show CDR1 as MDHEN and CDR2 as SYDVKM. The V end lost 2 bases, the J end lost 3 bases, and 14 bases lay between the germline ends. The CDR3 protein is CASSLTLGRGYEQYF. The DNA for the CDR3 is TGTGCCAGCAGTTTAACTCTGGGCAGGGGCTACGAGCAGTACTTC. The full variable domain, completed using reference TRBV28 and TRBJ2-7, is DVKVTQSSRYLVKRTGEKVFLECVQDMDHENMFWYRQDPGLGLRLIYFSYDVKMKEKGDIPEGYSVSREKKERFSLILESASTNQTSMYLCASSLTLGRGYEQYFGPGTRLTVT.

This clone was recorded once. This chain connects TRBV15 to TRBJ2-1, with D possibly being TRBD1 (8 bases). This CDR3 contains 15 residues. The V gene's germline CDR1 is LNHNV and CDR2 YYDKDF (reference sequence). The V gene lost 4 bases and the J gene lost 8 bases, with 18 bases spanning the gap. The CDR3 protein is CATSTQGASGHEQFF. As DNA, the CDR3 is TGTGCCACCAGCACCCAGGGGGCTAGCGGACATGAGCAGTTCTTC.

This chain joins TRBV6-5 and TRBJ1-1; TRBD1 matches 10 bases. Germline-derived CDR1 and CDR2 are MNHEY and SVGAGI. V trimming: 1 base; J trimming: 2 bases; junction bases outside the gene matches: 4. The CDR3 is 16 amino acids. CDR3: CASSYYGTGENTEAFF. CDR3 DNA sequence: TGTGCCAGCAGTTACTATGGGACAGGGGAAAACACTGAAGCTTTCTTT.